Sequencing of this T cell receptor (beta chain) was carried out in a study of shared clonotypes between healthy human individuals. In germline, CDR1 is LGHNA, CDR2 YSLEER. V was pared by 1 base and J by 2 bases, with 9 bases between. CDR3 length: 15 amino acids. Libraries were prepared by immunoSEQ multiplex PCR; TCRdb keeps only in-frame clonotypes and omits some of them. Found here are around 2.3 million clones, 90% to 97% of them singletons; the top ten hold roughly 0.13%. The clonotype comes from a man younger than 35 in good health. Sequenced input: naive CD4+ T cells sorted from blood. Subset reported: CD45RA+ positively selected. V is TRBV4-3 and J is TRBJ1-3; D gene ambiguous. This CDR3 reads CASSQVLGTGNTIYF. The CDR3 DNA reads TGCGCCAGCAGCCAAGTTTTGGGAACTGGAAACACCATATATTTT.